The rows below give T cell receptor beta chains drawn from one sample of a study of T cell repertoires in ileal Crohn's disease. Assay: immunoSEQ multiplex PCR; the TCRdb copy retains only in-frame clones and omits some. The table lists about 12,000 clones, roughly 80% of them singletons. Source material: ileal tissue. The receptors originated from an adult with Crohn's disease. CDR3s include the opening cysteine and the closing phenylalanine or tryptophan. Fields, in order: J gene, D gene, clone size, V gene, CDR3 DNA, CDR3 protein. The D gene is left open where the match is weak. Clone size is given for some rows only: seen once, a few or many times, or a class if the clone is expanded.

TRBJ1-1,NA,NA,TRBV6-5,TGTGCCAGCAGTCCGACCGCCGGGGGGGCTTTCTTT,CASSPTAGGAFF
TRBJ2-1,TRBD2,NA,TRBV6-1,TGTGCCAGCAGTGAACTAGCGGGAGGGTGGAATGAGCAGTTCTTC,CASSELAGGWNEQFF
TRBJ2-7,TRBD2,once,TRBV14,TGTGCCAGCAGCCCCCGAGTAGCGGGGGTCTCCTACGAGCAGTACTTC,CASSPRVAGVSYEQYF
TRBJ2-5,TRBD1,NA,TRBV5-1,TGCGCCAGCAGCCTCCTGCGGACAGGGAACCAAGAGACCCAGTACTTC,CASSLLRTGNQETQYF
TRBJ2-7,NA,NA,TRBV11-3,TGTGCCAGCACTCCGGACTCCTATTCCTACGAGCAGTACTTC,CASTPDSYSYEQYF
TRBJ2-3,NA,few,TRBV9,TGTGCCAGCAGCGCTATTTCCACAGATACGCAGTATTTT,CASSAISTDTQYF
TRBJ2-6,NA,NA,TRBV1,TGCACCAGCAGGGGAGAGAGTTTTGCACAAAGTCGGGCCAACGTCCTGACTTTC,CTSRGESFAQSRANVLTF
TRBJ2-1,NA,NA,TRBV10-3,TGTGCCATCAGTGAGTCGATTGGCGGGGTTTACAATGAGCAGTTCTTC,CAISESIGGVYNEQFF
TRBJ2-7,NA,NA,TRBV5-1,TGCGCCAGCAGCTTGCAAGGGGTGCTTCCTGGCGAGCAGTACTTC,CASSLQGVLPGEQYF
TRBJ2-5,TRBD2,NA,TRBV6-1,TGTGCCAGCAGGACCCGCACTAGCGGGAGTCAGACCCAGTACTTC,CASRTRTSGSQTQYF
TRBJ1-5,NA,NA,TRBV10-3,TGTGCCATCAGTGAACAGGTTAGCAATCAGCCCCAGCATTTT,CAISEQVSNQPQHF
TRBJ2-1,TRBD2,once,TRBV2,TGTGCCAGCAGTTTAGCGGGGGGACGTGACAATGAGCAGTTCTTC,CASSLAGGRDNEQFF
TRBJ2-3,NA,once,TRBV9,TGTGCCAGCAGCGTCGGCAGGCCTAGCACAGATACGCAGTATTTT,CASSVGRPSTDTQYF
TRBJ2-5,TRBD2,once,TRBV5-4,TGTGCCAGCAGCTTGGTGGCGGGGGGGTCCCAAGAGACCCAGTACTTC,CASSLVAGGSQETQYF
TRBJ2-3,TRBD1,once,TRBV7-6,TGTGCCAGCAGCCGGGACAGCTCAGATACGCAGTATTTT,CASSRDSSDTQYF
TRBJ2-2,NA,NA,TRBV30,TGTGCCCTTGACTGGAGCACCGGGGAGCTGTTTTTT,CALDWSTGELFF
TRBJ2-4,NA,NA,TRBV6-6,TGTGCCAGCAGTTACTCAGACACCCAAAACATTCAGTACTTC,CASSYSDTQNIQYF
TRBJ1-5,NA,NA,TRBV19,TGTGCCAGTAGTATAACATCCTGGGAGGGGCCCCAGCATTTT,CASSITSWEGPQHF
TRBJ1-1,NA,NA,TRBV15,TGTGCCACCAGCAGAGGGGAGGGTAAAGCTTTCTTT,CATSRGEGKAFF
TRBJ2-7,NA,NA,TRBV5-1,TGCGCCAGCAGCTTGGGGGGGCGCCCCTACGAGCAGTACTTC,CASSLGGRPYEQYF
TRBJ2-7,NA,NA,TRBV6-1,TGTGCCAGCAGTGAAGAGGGGGGGGGCTCCTACGAGCAGTACTTC,CASSEEGGGSYEQYF
TRBJ2-5,NA,once,TRBV9,TGTGCCAGCAGCGTAGCTGGCAGCGTGGAGACCCAGTACTTC,CASSVAGSVETQYF
TRBJ2-7,NA,NA,TRBV28,TGTGCCAGCAGTCCCCGGGGAGGCTACGAGCAGTACTTC,CASSPRGGYEQYF
TRBJ2-3,NA,NA,TRBV6-5,TGTGCCAGCAGTTCCCTCGGAGGGCCAGATACGCAGTATTTT,CASSSLGGPDTQYF
TRBJ1-5,TRBD1,NA,TRBV7-9,TGTGCCAGCAGCTTAGGGGACAGGGCCAATCAGCCCCAGCATTTT,CASSLGDRANQPQHF
TRBJ2-6,TRBD1,NA,TRBV4-1,TGCGCCAGCAGCCCGACAGGGGTTGGGGCCAACGTCCTGACTTTC,CASSPTGVGANVLTF
TRBJ2-1,TRBD2,NA,TRBV7-3,TGTGCCAGCAGCTCCACGGAGCGGGAGGGCCTGTACAATGAGCAGTTCTTC,CASSSTEREGLYNEQFF
TRBJ2-7,TRBD2,NA,TRBV11-2,TGTGCCAGCAGCTTAGCCCAACTAGCGGGAGGAGTGTACTTC,CASSLAQLAGGVYF
TRBJ2-1,TRBD2,NA,TRBV6-4,TGTGCCAGCAGTGACGGGGCGGGGGACTACAATGAGCAGTTCTTC,CASSDGAGDYNEQFF
TRBJ2-3,TRBD2,NA,TRBV5-1,TGCGCCAGCAGTGCCAGCGGGAGTACAGATACGCAGTATTTT,CASSASGSTDTQYF
TRBJ1-1,NA,NA,TRBV25-1,TGTGCCAGCAGTCCCCCCCAGGGTTTGAACACTGAAGCTTTCTTT,CASSPPQGLNTEAFF
TRBJ1-6,TRBD1,NA,TRBV19,TGTGCCAGTAGTATAAGGGACAGCAATTCACCCCTCCACTTT,CASSIRDSNSPLHF
TRBJ2-7,TRBD1,NA,TRBV5-1,TGCGCCAGCAGCACTGACAGGGGAGCCTACGAGCAGTACTTC,CASSTDRGAYEQYF
TRBJ2-1,NA,few,TRBV28,TGTGCCAGCAGTGGCAACAGGGACCAGTTCTTC,CASSGNRDQFF
TRBJ1-2,NA,NA,TRBV5-1,TGCGCCAGCAGCTTGATAGGGGGAAGAGATTATGGCTACACCTTC,CASSLIGGRDYGYTF
TRBJ1-1,NA,NA,TRBV2,TGTGCCAGCAGTGAACTGGGGTCGGGGAGCACTGAAGCTTTCTTT,CASSELGSGSTEAFF
TRBJ2-1,TRBD2,NA,TRBV11-3,TGTGCCAGCAGCTTTAGCGGGAGGGCCTACAATGAGCAGTTCTTC,CASSFSGRAYNEQFF
TRBJ2-7,TRBD2,NA,TRBV18,TGTGCCAGCTCATCAAAGCGGGAGACGGGAGAGCAGTACTTC,CASSSKRETGEQYF
TRBJ1-6,TRBD1,once,TRBV7-3,TGTGCCAGCAGCTTAGAGGGGGCTCCGAATTCACCCCTCCACTTT,CASSLEGAPNSPLHF
TRBJ1-1,NA,NA,TRBV11-3,TGTGCCAGCAGCTTAGGCCGCAGCGCCAAGTCTGAAGCTTTCTTT,CASSLGRSAKSEAFF
TRBJ1-2,NA,NA,TRBV6-6,TGTGCCAGCAGTGCCGCAGGGTATGGCTACACCTTC,CASSAAGYGYTF
TRBJ2-2,NA,NA,TRBV11-2,TGTGCCAGCAGCTTAGATAGGGAGGCCGGGGAGCTGTTTTTT,CASSLDREAGELFF
TRBJ1-3,NA,once,TRBV19,TGTGCCAGTAGTACGGGACTCCTTGGAAACACCATATATTTT,CASSTGLLGNTIYF
TRBJ1-2,NA,NA,TRBV5-1,TGCGCCAGCAGCTTTGAGGGTTTAACCTATGGCTACACCTTC,CASSFEGLTYGYTF
TRBJ2-1,TRBD1,few,TRBV2,TGTGCCAGCAGTGGTGATGGGACAGGGCTCAATGAGCAGTTCTTC,CASSGDGTGLNEQFF
TRBJ2-1,TRBD2,NA,TRBV5-6,TGTGCCAGCAGCTTGGGGACAGCGGGAGGGTATAATGAGCAGTTCTTC,CASSLGTAGGYNEQFF
TRBJ2-3,NA,NA,TRBV14,TGTGCCAGCAGCCAGAGGCTCACAGATACGCAGTATTTT,CASSQRLTDTQYF
TRBJ1-1,NA,NA,TRBV29-1,TGCAGCGTCGTAGAGGGCTCGACTGAAGCTTTCTTT,CSVVEGSTEAFF
TRBJ2-7,NA,once,TRBV18,TGTGCCAGCTCCCAGCCGGGACAAACCATCTACGAGCAGTACTTC,CASSQPGQTIYEQYF
TRBJ1-5,TRBD1,NA,TRBV6-1,TGTGCCAGCAGTGGTGACAGGGTGTATCAGCCCCAGCATTTT,CASSGDRVYQPQHF
TRBJ1-2,NA,NA,TRBV6-6,TGTGCCAGCAGCCCGACGGGGGATAGCTATGGCTACACCTTC,CASSPTGDSYGYTF